The rows below give T cell receptor beta chains drawn from one sample of a study of CD8+CD57+ T cells in acquired aplastic anemia. Via MiXCR, TCRdb re-called the reads, giving one row per CDR3 protein. Of a few hundred thousand distinct CDR3 sequences listed, about half were seen once; the top ten hold about 20%. The specimen was sorted CD4+, CD8+, or CD8+CD57+ T cells (not recorded which) from PBMCs. Source of these receptors: a human donor with aplastic anemia. The CDR3 runs from the conserved cysteine through the conserved F or W. Each record gives: D gene, clone size, J gene, V gene, CDR3 protein, CDR3 DNA. A D gene is named only where the DNA matches it firmly. For some rows the clone size is stated as once, few or many, or as a class when expanded; others skip it.

>-|-|TRBJ2-7|TRBV10-3
CAISERWGDEQYF
TGTGCCATCAGTGAGAGGTGGGGGGACGAGCAGTACTTC
>TRBD1|once|TRBJ2-7|TRBV10-2
CASRVASGRDRGYEQYF
TGCGCCAGCAGAGTAGCGTCGGGGCGGGACAGGGGCTACGAGCAGTACTTC
>-|-|TRBJ2-5|TRBV15
CASTLSGQETQYF
TGTGCCTCCACTTTGTCAGGACAAGAGACCCAGTACTTC
>TRBD1|-|TRBJ1-1|TRBV7-6
CASSRDGQGAIEAFF
TGTGCCAGCAGCCGGGATGGACAGGGGGCTATTGAAGCTTTCTTT
>-|many|TRBJ2-3|TRBV11-2
CASSPGASGDTQYF
TGTGCCAGCAGCCCAGGGGCTTCTGGTGATACGCAGTATTTT
>TRBD1|many|TRBJ1-5|TRBV12-3/TRBV12-4
CASSFGTDNQPQHF
TGTGCCAGCAGTTTTGGGACAGACAATCAGCCCCAGCATTTT
>-|-|TRBJ2-5|TRBV20-1
CSASAPSETQYF
TGCAGTGCTAGTGCCCCAAGTGAGACCCAGTACTTC
>-|many|TRBJ1-1|TRBV20-1
CSAVRGPGTTEAFF
TGCAGTGCTGTTCGGGGTCCCGGGACGACTGAAGCTTTCTTT
>-|-|TRBJ2-5|TRBV19
CASSIGGAQTQYF
TGTGCCAGTAGTATAGGAGGGGCGCAGACCCAGTACTTC
>-|-|TRBJ1-1|TRBV20-1
CSARDGGPEAFF
TGCAGTGCTAGAGATGGGGGGCCTGAAGCTTTCTTT
>-|many|TRBJ1-5|TRBV20-1
CSASTGNQPQHF
TGCAGTGCATCCACAGGGAATCAGCCCCAGCATTTT
>TRBD2|many|TRBJ2-1|TRBV5-1
CASSLGASGDEQFF
TGCGCCAGCAGCTTGGGTGCTAGCGGGGATGAGCAGTTCTTC